The 14 T cell receptor beta chains presented below share a single source sample, sequenced in a study of metastatic and nonmetastatic thyroid tumors. Via MiXCR, TCRdb re-called the PCR reads. Seen here are roughly 2,600 clones, 20% to 25% observed once, and the top ten hold 22%. Prior to thyroid surgery, none of the patients had received any treatment. Material: adjacent normal tissue. These receptors all stem from a male donor with papillary thyroid cancer or a benign thyroid nodule (not recorded which). Some clones in this sample may be carry-over from other donors' samples.

This clone counts as large (0.1 to 1%). The chain joins TRBV28 to TRBJ2-7, with D perhaps TRBD1 (6 bases). Trimming took 4 bases from V and 4 from J, leaving 17 bases between them. The germline CDR1 and CDR2 sequences are MDHEN and SYDVKM. This CDR3 is 15 amino acids long. The CDR3: CASSSPGAEAYEQYF. CDR3 DNA: TGTGCCAGCAGTTCCCCAGGGGCCGAAGCATACGAGCAGTACTTC.

The chain couples TRBV7-2 to TRBJ1-2; no reliable D call. V was pared by 5 bases and J by 6 bases, with 19 bases between. This CDR3 is 15 amino acids long. The V gene's germline CDR1 is SGHTA and CDR2 FQGNSA. The DNA for the CDR3 is TGTGCCAGCAGCCAAACGTGGGTTCTAGAGGATGGCTACACCTTC. Its translation is CASSQTWVLEDGYTF.

This clone is large by share. This chain joins TRBV10-3 and TRBJ1-1; tentative D call: TRBD1 (5 bases). V was pared by 7 bases and J by 2 bases, with 11 bases between. The CDR3 covers 13 residues. Per the germline V gene, CDR1 is ENHRY and CDR2 is SYGVKD. The CDR3 DNA reads TGTGCCATCATGACGACAGCCAACACTGAAGCTTTCTTT. Translating it yields CAIMTTANTEAFF.

This clone was recorded at least ten times. The chain recombines TRBV5-6 with TRBJ1-1; no firm D call. The germline V and J ends were trimmed by 1 base and 1 base, with 8 bases remaining between them. This CDR3 region has 14 residues. Germline assignment: CDR1 SGHDT and CDR2 YYEEEE. The CDR3 coding sequence is TGTGCCAGCAGCTTGCAAGCGAAGAACACTGAAGCTTTCTTT. It encodes CASSLQAKNTEAFF.

Relative to its sample, this clone is hyperexpanded. The gene calls are TRBV30 and TRBJ1-4; D unresolved. Germline CDR1 and CDR2: GTSNPN and SVGIG (reference sequence). The CDR3 spans 13 residues. The V gene lost 8 bases and the J gene lost 0 bases, with 10 bases spanning the gap. The CDR3 sequence: CAGFTATNEKLFF. CDR3 nucleotides: TGTGCCGGCTTTACCGCAACTAATGAAAAACTGTTTTTT.

By share, this clone ranks as medium-sized. This chain connects TRBV5-1 to TRBJ2-1; D gene ambiguous. The CDR3 is 13 residues long. With 5 bases removed from V and 4 bases from J, the gap between germline ends came to 10 bases. Germline CDR1 SGHRS, CDR2 YFSETQ. CDR3 bases: TGCGCCAGCAGGAAGATCAGTTACAATGAGCAGTTCTTC. Its translation is CASRKISYNEQFF.

This chain links TRBV12-3 or TRBV12-4 with TRBJ2-1; no clear D gene. The CDR3 covers 14 residues. Between the trimmed V and J ends, which lost 4 bases and 7 bases, there was a span of 14 bases. CDR3 nucleotides: TGTGCCAGCAGTTCCATTACAGTCATAAATGAGCAGTTCTTC. As protein: CASSSITVINEQFF.

This clone was counted only a few times. One end of the junction varies from germline; a read error may be responsible. This chain joins TRBV6-1 and TRBJ2-3, with 9 bases fitting TRBD2. Germline V gene sequence: CDR1 MNHNS, CDR2 SASEGT. This CDR3 has 14 residues. The CDR3 region has the DNA TGTGCCAGCAGAGAAGGCGGGGGGGCGGATACGCAGTATTTT. As protein: CASREGGGADTQYF.

By sample share, this clone is medium-sized. The chain recombines TRBV2 with TRBJ2-2, with a tentative D call TRBD1 (6 bases). CDR1 and CDR2 (germline): SNHLY, FYNNEI. The CDR3 runs 11 residues. The germline V and J ends were trimmed by 10 bases and 5 bases, with 8 bases remaining between them. The CDR3 loop is CATQGTGELFF. In DNA form, the CDR3 reads TGTGCCACCCAGGGGACCGGGGAGCTGTTTTTT.

This clone is termed large. For the CDR3, the DNA is TGTGCCAGCAGTTCATGGGGTAGTCAGCCCCAGCATTTT. This encodes CASSSWGSQPQHF. The chain recombines TRBV28 with TRBJ1-5; no firm D call. The V end was cut by 4 bases, the J end by 6 bases, with 10 bases between. Germline CDR1 is MDHEN and CDR2 is SYDVKM. This CDR3 comprises 13 residues.

This clone was seen only a few times. The V call is TRBV6-1, the J call TRBJ2-7; 10 nucleotides match TRBD2. The CDR3 runs to 14 residues. Per germline, CDR1 MNHNS and CDR2 SASEGT. V was clipped by 3 bases and J by 5 bases; unmatched bases: 4. CDR3: CASSDTSGADEQYF. In nucleotides, the CDR3 is TGTGCCAGCAGTGATACTAGCGGGGCCGACGAGCAGTACTTC.

This chain joins TRBV11-3 and TRBJ1-6, with D possibly matching TRBD1 (5 bases). The CDR3 extends over 13 amino acids. Germline V gene lookup returns CDR1 SGHNT and CDR2 YENEEA. With 5 bases removed from V and 7 bases from J, the gap between germline ends came to 9 bases. CDR3 DNA: TGTGCCAGCAGCGCTGACAGAAATTCACCCCTCCACTTT. As protein: CASSADRNSPLHF. Together with reference TRBV11-3 and TRBJ1-6, the CDR3 gives the full variable domain: EAGVVQSPRYKIIEKKQPVAFWCNPISGHNTLYWYLQNLGQGPELLIRYENEEAVDDSQLPKDRFSAERLKGVDSTLKIQPAELGDSAVYLCASSADRNSPLHFGNGTRLTVT.

Regarding this clone: The junction does not match germline at one end; this may be a read error. Here the CDR3 reads CISRMDRLEDFF. CDR3 nucleotide sequence: TGTATCAGCAGGATGGACCGCCTTGAAGATTTCTTT. The V gene is TRBV6-1, the J gene TRBJ1-1; no definite D call. The germline V gene encodes CDR1 MNHNS and CDR2 SASEGT. The CDR3 extends over 12 amino acids.

CDR3 sequence (DNA): TGTGCCAGCAGCGGCCGAACAGGGGCTGAAGCTTTCTTT. Encoded protein: CASSGRTGAEAFF. The rearrangement uses TRBV9 and TRBJ1-1, with 7 nucleotides matching TRBD1. Germline CDR1 and CDR2: SGDLS and YYNGEE. V lost 3 bases to trimming and J lost 6 bases; unmatched junction nucleotides: 5. The CDR3 is made up of 13 amino acids.